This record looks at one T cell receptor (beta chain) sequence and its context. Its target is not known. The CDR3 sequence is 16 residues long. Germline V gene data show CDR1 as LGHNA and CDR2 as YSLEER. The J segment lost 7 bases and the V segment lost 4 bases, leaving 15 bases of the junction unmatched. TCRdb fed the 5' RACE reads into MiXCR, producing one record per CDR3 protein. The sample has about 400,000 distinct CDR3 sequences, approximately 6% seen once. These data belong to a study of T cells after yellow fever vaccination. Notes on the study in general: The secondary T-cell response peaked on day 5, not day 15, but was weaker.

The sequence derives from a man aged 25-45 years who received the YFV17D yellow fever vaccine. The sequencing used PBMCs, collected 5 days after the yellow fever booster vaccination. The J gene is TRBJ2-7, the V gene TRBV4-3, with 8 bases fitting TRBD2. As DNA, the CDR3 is TGCGCCAGCAGCCCTCGGGAGGCTAGCGGGCCTGGGGAGCAGTACTTC. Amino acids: CASSPREASGPGEQYF.